One sample yielded the 32 T cell receptor beta chains listed below, sequenced in a study of blood T cell repertoires in COVID-19. Profiling relied on immunoSEQ multiplex PCR, and the TCRdb table lists in-frame clones only, not all of them. Here the sample spans a few hundred thousand clones, roughly 89% being singletons. The sample was PBMCs or T cells enriched from blood (not recorded which). Receptors originate from a man between 40 and 49 years old who had recovered from COVID-19.

The V and J genes are TRBV9 and TRBJ1-4; D may be TRBD1 (5 bases). Per the germline V gene, CDR1 is SGDLS and CDR2 is YYNGEE. The CDR3 is 16 amino acids. The V and J ends lost 1 base and 4 bases respectively, with 14 bases between them. DNA for the CDR3: TGTGCCAGCAGCGTAAGGGAGGGGTTGGGTAATGAAAAACTGTTTTTT. Protein: CASSVREGLGNEKLFF.

The rearrangement uses TRBV7-2 and TRBJ1-3; D is ambiguous. V was trimmed by 5 bases and J by 0 bases, leaving 11 bases between them. Germline V gene sequence: CDR1 SGHTA, CDR2 FQGNSA. There are 15 residues in the CDR3. CDR3 amino acids: CASSQGSGSGNTIYF. The CDR3, as DNA: TGTGCCAGCAGCCAAGGCTCGGGCTCTGGAAACACCATATATTTT. The full variable domain, its missing parts supplied by reference TRBV7-2 and TRBJ1-3, is GAGVSQSPSNKVTEKGKDVELRCDPISGHTALYWYRQSLGQGLEFLIYFQGNSAPDKSGLPSDRFSAERTGGSVSTLTIQRTQQEDSAVYLCASSQGSGSGNTIYFGEGSWLTVV.

The CDR3 is CATSDLPLIGTSGWRETQYF. DNA for the CDR3: TGTGCCACCAGTGATTTGCCCTTAATCGGGACTAGCGGGTGGAGAGAGACCCAGTACTTC. The genes are TRBV24-1 and TRBJ2-5, with 12 bases that match TRBD2. The germline gives CDR1 KGHDR, CDR2 SFDVKD. The length of the CDR3 is 20 residues. Germline trimming cut 0 bases from V and 4 bases from J; bases unmatched to any gene: 14.

This chain uses TRBV5-1 with TRBJ2-5; 10 nucleotides match TRBD2. Germline CDR1 and CDR2: SGHRS and YFSETQ. After removal of 4 bases from V and 4 bases from J, the junction contained 13 bases not matched to a gene. The CDR3 covers 17 residues. The CDR3 reads CASSNAPSGSFGETQYF. The CDR3 DNA follows: TGCGCCAGCAGCAACGCGCCTAGCGGGAGTTTCGGAGAGACCCAGTACTTC.

This clone was seen just once. The chain has TRBV7-3 and TRBJ2-3, with 8 positions matching TRBD1. Germline CDR1 SGHTA, CDR2 FQGTGA. The V and J ends lost 5 bases and 2 bases, in that order; junction bases with no gene match: 6. The CDR3 totals 15 residues. CDR3 DNA: TGTGCCAGCAGCGCACGGACAGGGAACACAGATACGCAGTATTTT. Amino acid sequence: CASSARTGNTDTQYF.

The chain couples TRBV11-3 to TRBJ1-6; the D is unclear. Germline V gene lookup returns CDR1 SGHNT and CDR2 YENEEA. The CDR3 covers 14 residues. V was trimmed by 0 bases and J by 8 bases, leaving 8 bases between them. The CDR3 protein is CASSLEPHDSPLHF. CDR3 bases: TGTGCCAGCAGCTTAGAGCCACACGATTCACCCCTCCACTTT.

The genes are TRBV10-2 and TRBJ2-1; weak D call: TRBD1 (6 bases). The CDR3 is made up of 15 amino acids. Trimming removed 3 bases from V and 6 bases from J, with 15 bases in between. CDR1 is WSHSY and CDR2 is SAAADI in the germline V gene. CDR3 DNA: TGCGCCAGCAGTGACCGGGACCCCAGGGGCAATGAGCAGTTCTTC. Its translation is CASSDRDPRGNEQFF.

Only one count was recorded for this clone. The rearrangement joins TRBV1 to TRBJ2-5; whether TRBD1, the table's D call, matches the DNA was not checked. TRBV1 is assigned pseudogene status. The CDR3 loop spans 14 amino acids. CDR3 nucleotide sequence: TGCACCAGCAGCCGTCGGGACAGATTAGAGACCCAGTACTTC. Translation gives CTSSRRDRLETQYF.

This chain uses TRBV6-1 with TRBJ2-7; 7 nucleotides agree with TRBD2. The junction had 15 bases not matched to a gene; V was cut back by 3 bases and J by 4 bases. The CDR3 is made up of 17 amino acids. From germline, CDR1 is MNHNS and CDR2 SASEGT. The CDR3 DNA sequence: TGTGCCAGCAGTGACCCGGGGGGTATCGGGGGAATATACGAGCAGTACTTC. This codes for CASSDPGGIGGIYEQYF.

This clone is a singleton in its sample. The rearrangement links TRBV4-3 to TRBJ1-4; TRBD1 is a possible D gene (5 bases). The V gene lost 1 base and the J gene lost 7 bases, with 16 bases spanning the gap. The V gene's germline CDR1 is LGHNA and CDR2 YSLEER. This CDR3 has 16 residues. The CDR3 sequence: CASSQGGGNGGEKLFF. CDR3 DNA sequence: TGCGCCAGCAGCCAAGGAGGAGGGAACGGGGGTGAAAAACTGTTTTTT.

This clone has a single count. CDR3 protein: CASSHRGTSDHNEQFF. The CDR3 DNA reads TGTGCCAGCAGCCATAGAGGGACTAGCGACCACAATGAGCAGTTCTTC. This chain uses TRBV3-1 (or the pseudogene TRBV3-2) with TRBJ2-1; 10 bases are shared with TRBD2. CDR3 length: 16 residues. CDR1 and CDR2 from the germline V gene are LGHDT and YNNKEL (reference sequence). V lost 3 bases to trimming and J lost 5 bases; unmatched junction nucleotides: 7.

V gene TRBV11-3 combines with J gene TRBJ2-7, with TRBD2 matching over 10 bases. Germline trimming cut 2 bases from V and 7 bases from J; bases unmatched to any gene: 11. Looked up from germline, CDR1 is SGHNT and CDR2 is YENEEA. The CDR3 is made up of 16 amino acids. The CDR3 coding sequence is TGTGCCAGCAGCTTACTCCTAGCGGGGGTTCGTCGTGAGCAGTACTTC. It translates to CASSLLLAGVRREQYF.

The V and J genes are TRBV18 and TRBJ2-7; 8 bases match TRBD1. Germline loops: CDR1 KGHSH, CDR2 LQKENI. J lost 1 base, V lost 2 bases, and 13 bases had no gene match. The CDR3 loop spans 18 amino acids. CDR3 in amino acids: CASSPFSGRGQGSYEQYF. The CDR3 DNA reads as TGTGCCAGCTCACCATTTTCGGGTCGAGGACAGGGATCCTACGAGCAGTACTTC. The complete variable domain, with remaining parts taken from reference TRBV18 and TRBJ2-7, reads NAGVMQNPRHLVRRRGQEARLRCSPMKGHSHVYWYRQLPEEGLKFMVYLQKENIIDESGMPKERFSAEFPKEGPSILRIQQVVRGDSAAYFCASSPFSGRGQGSYEQYFGPGTRLTVT.

The V and J genes are TRBV12-5 and TRBJ1-5; D uncertain. V was clipped by 4 bases and J by 4 bases, with 2 bases between them. Germline V CDR1 and CDR2: LGHNT, FRNRAP. The CDR3 extends over 11 amino acids. CDR3 nucleotides: TGTGCTAGTGGTTCGAATCAGCCCCAGCATTTT. This gives the protein CASGSNQPQHF.

The chain joins TRBV4-2 to TRBJ1-5; D uncertain. Trimming stripped 0 bases from V and 5 bases from J, with 8 bases between. CDR1 and CDR2 (germline): LGHNA, YNFKEQ. This CDR3 comprises 14 residues. In DNA, the CDR3 is TGTGCCAGCAGCCAAGACGAGGGAGATCAGCCCCAGCATTTT. Translating it yields CASSQDEGDQPQHF.

The chain joins TRBV7-9 to TRBJ1-4; D gene ambiguous. Trimming removed 6 bases at V and 0 bases at J, with 11 bases between. Germline loops: CDR1 SEHNR, CDR2 FQNEAQ (reference sequence). There are 15 residues in the CDR3. CDR3 residues: CASRKTLATNEKLFF. CDR3 nucleotide sequence: TGTGCCAGCAGGAAAACCCTAGCAACTAATGAAAAACTGTTTTTT.

The chain has TRBV23-1 and TRBJ2-3; 10 nucleotides match TRBD1. TRBV23-1 falls under the ORF class, with uncertain function. Unmatched junction bases numbered 20, after V lost 2 bases and J lost 3 bases. This CDR3 has 21 amino acids. This CDR3 is CASSQPRIETGGGIKTDTQYF. The CDR3 DNA sequence: TGCGCCAGCAGTCAACCACGGATAGAGACAGGGGGCGGCATTAAGACAGATACGCAGTATTTT.

This clone was seen only once. V and J are TRBV27 and TRBJ2-3; no clear D gene. CDR3 length: 16 amino acids. Deletions cut 2 bases from V and 1 base from J, with 13 bases between. Per germline, CDR1 MNHEY and CDR2 SMNVEV (reference sequence). The CDR3 region has the DNA TGTGCCAGCAGTTTAAATCCCGGTGGGCGCACAGATACGCAGTATTTT. Translation: CASSLNPGGRTDTQYF.

This clone has just one count. V usage is TRBV12-5 and J usage is TRBJ2-3; the D is unclear. The CDR3 has 16 residues. The germline gives CDR1 LGHNT, CDR2 FRNRAP. V was shortened by 4 bases and J by 3 bases, with 17 bases between the two germline ends. The CDR3 DNA sequence: TGTGCTAGTGGTTCCACCACTGGGTCCAGGACAGATACGCAGTATTTT. Its protein is CASGSTTGSRTDTQYF.

Here the CDR3 reads CASSVEVRAYSGNTIYF. CDR3 DNA: TGTGCCAGCAGCGTAGAGGTCAGGGCCTACTCTGGAAACACCATATATTTT. The V and J genes are TRBV9 and TRBJ1-3, with D possibly being TRBD1 (5 bases). Trimming removed 0 bases from V and 0 bases from J, with 13 bases in between. This CDR3 has 17 amino acids. CDR1 SGDLS and CDR2 YYNGEE come from the germline V gene.

The V call is TRBV5-6, the J call TRBJ2-3; 9 positions match TRBD2. Trimming cost V 4 bases and J 3 bases; bases outside gene matches: 9. CDR3 length equals 16 residues. Germline V gene data show CDR1 as SGHDT and CDR2 as YYEEEE. For the CDR3, the DNA is TGTGCCAGCAGCCCGCATAGCGGGAGAAGGACAGATACGCAGTATTTT. It specifies CASSPHSGRRTDTQYF.

This chain links TRBV15 with TRBJ2-7; 13 bases fit TRBD2. The V gene end was trimmed by 8 bases and the J gene end by 3 bases; junction bases not matched to a gene: 16. The germline gives CDR1 LNHNV, CDR2 YYDKDF (reference sequence). The CDR3 loop spans 18 amino acids. The CDR3 protein is CATGIPRTSGSSGYEQYF. The CDR3 region has the DNA TGTGCCACCGGCATACCTAGGACTAGCGGGAGTTCGGGCTACGAGCAGTACTTC.

The chain joins TRBV5-6 to TRBJ1-4, with D tentatively TRBD1 (6 bases). The V gene lost 4 bases and the J gene lost 7 bases, with 17 bases spanning the gap. Germline V gene data show CDR1 as SGHDT and CDR2 as YYEEEE. The CDR3 runs 15 residues. The DNA of the CDR3 is TGTGCCAGCAGCCCCACACAGGGTTGGGGTGAAAAACTGTTTTTT. Protein product: CASSPTQGWGEKLFF.

The chain employs TRBV21-1 and TRBJ1-6; TRBD1 was called by the table and not checked on the DNA. TRBV21-1 is a pseudogene. The CDR3 totals 15 residues. This CDR3 reads CASSKEAGENSPLHF. CDR3 coding DNA: TGTGCCAGCAGCAAAGAGGCAGGGGAGAATTCACCCCTCCACTTT.

The chain combines TRBV5-5 with TRBJ2-3; possibly TRBD1 for D (5 bases). Germline V gene lookup returns CDR1 SGHKS and CDR2 YYEKEE (reference sequence). The CDR3 is 15 residues long. V lost 3 bases and J 0 bases, leaving 11 bases between the germline ends. CDR3 sequence: CASSYGHPSTDTQYF. The CDR3 region has the DNA TGTGCCAGCAGCTATGGACACCCGAGCACAGATACGCAGTATTTT.

This rearrangement joins TRBV12-5 to TRBJ2-2; TRBD2 matches 12 bases. Germline V CDR1 and CDR2: LGHNT, FRNRAP. This CDR3 has 17 amino acids. Trimming removed 2 bases from V and 4 bases from J; junction bases left unmatched: 5. In DNA form, the CDR3 reads TGTGCTAGTGGTTTGTCGACTAGCGGGAGAAGCACCGGGGAGCTGTTTTTT. As protein: CASGLSTSGRSTGELFF.

This chain connects TRBV7-9 to TRBJ2-7; no definite D call. The CDR3 is 13 residues long. CDR1 SEHNR and CDR2 FQNEAQ come from the germline V gene (reference sequence). The V and J ends lost 2 bases and 5 bases respectively, with 10 bases between them. The CDR3 sequence: CASSLRLSDEQYF. DNA for the CDR3: TGTGCCAGCAGCTTAAGGTTAAGCGACGAGCAGTACTTC.

The sample holds a few counts of this clone. The chain links TRBV18 to TRBJ1-5; TRBD1 matches at 7 bases. This CDR3 is 17 amino acids long. Germline lookup yields CDR1 KGHSH and CDR2 LQKENI. With 3 bases clipped from V and 1 base from J, the junction kept 9 bases outside the gene matches. CDR3 loop: CASSPVFEGQSNQPQHF. The CDR3 nucleotides read TGTGCCAGCTCACCGGTCTTCGAGGGACAGAGCAATCAGCCCCAGCATTTT.

V is TRBV4-1 and J is TRBJ2-7, with 9 bases fitting TRBD2. The CDR3 has 16 residues. V was clipped by 0 bases and J by 6 bases; unmatched bases: 9. Germline CDR1 is MGHRA and CDR2 is YSYEKL. The CDR3 DNA is TGCGCCAGCAGCCAAGATCTCGGCGGGGGGGCCCGCGAGCAGTACTTC. Its translation is CASSQDLGGGAREQYF.

The gene calls are TRBV18 and TRBJ1-1, with 7 bases matching TRBD1. Germline V gene sequence: CDR1 KGHSH, CDR2 LQKENI. CDR3 length: 17 residues. J lost 4 bases, V lost 0 bases, and 11 bases had no gene match. The CDR3 DNA sequence: TGTGCCAGCTCACCACCTTTAGGGGGCTGGGGTAGCACTGAAGCTTTCTTT. It translates to CASSPPLGGWGSTEAFF. Complete variable domain (other parts from reference TRBV18 and TRBJ1-1): NAGVMQNPRHLVRRRGQEARLRCSPMKGHSHVYWYRQLPEEGLKFMVYLQKENIIDESGMPKERFSAEFPKEGPSILRIQQVVRGDSAAYFCASSPPLGGWGSTEAFFGQGTRLTVV.

The gene calls are TRBV10-3 and TRBJ2-1, with 14 positions matching TRBD2. Trimming took 8 bases from V and 8 from J; bases not matched to a gene: 11. Germline loops: CDR1 ENHRY, CDR2 SYGVKD. The CDR3 runs 16 residues. The CDR3 sequence is CAISSGTSGRSDEQFF. The CDR3 nucleotides read TGTGCCATCTCCTCGGGGACTAGCGGGAGATCGGATGAGCAGTTCTTC.

This clone was seen only a few times. The chain couples TRBV6-5 to TRBJ1-1; possibly TRBD1 for D (6 bases). Germline CDR1 reads MNHEY; CDR2 reads SVGAGI. Trimming cost V 2 bases and J 10 bases, with 20 bases left between them. The CDR3 has 15 amino acids. The CDR3: CASSYGKTGSRVAFF. The CDR3 DNA follows: TGTGCCAGCAGTTACGGGAAGACAGGTTCACGAGTAGCTTTCTTT.